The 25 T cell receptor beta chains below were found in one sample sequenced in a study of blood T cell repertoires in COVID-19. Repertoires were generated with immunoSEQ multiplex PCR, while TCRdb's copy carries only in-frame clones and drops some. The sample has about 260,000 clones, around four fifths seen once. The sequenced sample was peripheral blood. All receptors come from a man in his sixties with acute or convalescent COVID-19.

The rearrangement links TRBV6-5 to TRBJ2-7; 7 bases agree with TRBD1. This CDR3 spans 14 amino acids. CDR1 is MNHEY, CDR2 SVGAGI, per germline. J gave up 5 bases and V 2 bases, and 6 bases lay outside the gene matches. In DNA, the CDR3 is TGTGCCAGCAGTTACATACAGGGGTTTGACGAGCAGTACTTC. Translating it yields CASSYIQGFDEQYF.

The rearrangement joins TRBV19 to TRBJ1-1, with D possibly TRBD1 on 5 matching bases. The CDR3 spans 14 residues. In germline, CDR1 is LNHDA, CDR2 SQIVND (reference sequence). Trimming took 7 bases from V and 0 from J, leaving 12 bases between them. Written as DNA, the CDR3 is TGTGCCAGTATACCCGACAGCCTGAACACTGAAGCTTTCTTT. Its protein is CASIPDSLNTEAFF.

CDR3 sequence: CASSYSGGNQPQHF. The CDR3 nucleotides read TGTGCCAGCAGTTACTCAGGGGGCAATCAGCCCCAGCATTTT. The chain employs TRBV6-5 and TRBJ1-5; possibly TRBD1 for D (5 bases). Germline CDR1 reads MNHEY; CDR2 reads SVGAGI. This CDR3 comprises 14 residues. Trimming took off 0 bases at V and 2 bases at J, with 5 bases between the two ends.

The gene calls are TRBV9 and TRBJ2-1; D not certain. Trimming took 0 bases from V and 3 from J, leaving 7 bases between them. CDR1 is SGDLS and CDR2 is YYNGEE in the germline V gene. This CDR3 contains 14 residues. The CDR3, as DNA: TGTGCCAGCAGCGTAGAACAGAACTACAATGAGCAGTTCTTC. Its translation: CASSVEQNYNEQFF.

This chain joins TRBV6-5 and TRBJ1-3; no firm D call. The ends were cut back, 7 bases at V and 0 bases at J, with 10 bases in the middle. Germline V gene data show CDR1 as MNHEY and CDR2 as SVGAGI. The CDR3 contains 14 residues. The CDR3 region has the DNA TGTGCCAGCAATTCTAGAAGCTCTGGAAACACCATATATTTT. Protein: CASNSRSSGNTIYF.

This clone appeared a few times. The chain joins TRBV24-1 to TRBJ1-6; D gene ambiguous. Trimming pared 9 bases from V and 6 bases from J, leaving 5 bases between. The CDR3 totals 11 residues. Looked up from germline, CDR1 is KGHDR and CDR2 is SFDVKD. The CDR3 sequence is CATFLNSPLHF. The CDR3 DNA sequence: TGTGCCACCTTCCTTAATTCACCCCTCCACTTT.

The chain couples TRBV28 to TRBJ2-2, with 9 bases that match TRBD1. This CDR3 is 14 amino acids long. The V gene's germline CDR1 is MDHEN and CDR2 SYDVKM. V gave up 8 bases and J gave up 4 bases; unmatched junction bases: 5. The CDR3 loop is CASRTGDFTGELFF. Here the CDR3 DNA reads TGTGCCAGCCGGACAGGGGATTTCACCGGGGAGCTGTTTTTT.

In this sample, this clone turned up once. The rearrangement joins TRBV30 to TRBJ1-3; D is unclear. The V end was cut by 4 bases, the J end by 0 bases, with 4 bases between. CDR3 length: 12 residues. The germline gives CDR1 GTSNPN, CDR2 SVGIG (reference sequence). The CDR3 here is CAWTGSGNTIYF. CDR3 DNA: TGTGCCTGGACCGGCTCTGGAAACACCATATATTTT.

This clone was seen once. CDR3 sequence: CASSLGGGYISDTQYF. CDR3 bases: TGTGCCAGCAGCTTAGGAGGCGGATACATCTCCGATACGCAGTATTTT. The chain links TRBV7-8 to TRBJ2-3; D is unresolved. Germline V gene data show CDR1 as SGHVS and CDR2 as FQNEAQ. This CDR3 is 16 amino acids long. V lost 1 base and J lost 6, with 17 bases in between.

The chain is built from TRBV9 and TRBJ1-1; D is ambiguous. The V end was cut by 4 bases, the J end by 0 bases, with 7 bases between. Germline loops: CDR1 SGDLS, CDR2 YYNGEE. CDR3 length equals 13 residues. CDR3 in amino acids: CASSPGLNTEAFF. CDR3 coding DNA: TGTGCCAGCAGCCCAGGCTTGAACACTGAAGCTTTCTTT.

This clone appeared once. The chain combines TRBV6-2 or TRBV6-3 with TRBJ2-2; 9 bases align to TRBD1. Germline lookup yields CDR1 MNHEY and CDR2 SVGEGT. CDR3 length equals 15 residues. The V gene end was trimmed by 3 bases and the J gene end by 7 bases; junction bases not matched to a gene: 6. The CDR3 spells CASSYYRGRGGELFF. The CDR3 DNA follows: TGTGCCAGCAGTTATTACAGGGGGCGAGGCGGGGAGCTGTTTTTT.

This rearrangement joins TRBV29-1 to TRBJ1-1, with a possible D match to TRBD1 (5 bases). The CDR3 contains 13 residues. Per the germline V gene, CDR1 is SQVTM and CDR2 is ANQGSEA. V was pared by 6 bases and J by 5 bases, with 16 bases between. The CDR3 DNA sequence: TGCAGCGTAATAAGGGGATTGGGAACTGAAGCTTTCTTT. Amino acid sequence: CSVIRGLGTEAFF. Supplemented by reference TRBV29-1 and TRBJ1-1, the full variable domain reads SAVISQKPSRDICQRGTSLTIQCQVDSQVTMMFWYRQQPGQSLTLIATANQGSEATYESGFVIDKFPISRPNLTFSTLTVSNMSPEDSSIYLCSVIRGLGTEAFFGQGTRLTVV.

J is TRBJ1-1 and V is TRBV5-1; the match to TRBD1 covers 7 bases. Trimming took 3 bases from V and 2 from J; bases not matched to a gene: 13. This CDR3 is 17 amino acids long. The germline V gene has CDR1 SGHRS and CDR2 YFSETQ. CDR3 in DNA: TGCGCCAGCAGCTCCACAGGGGCCGTCGAGTTAAACACTGAAGCTTTCTTT. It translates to CASSSTGAVELNTEAFF.

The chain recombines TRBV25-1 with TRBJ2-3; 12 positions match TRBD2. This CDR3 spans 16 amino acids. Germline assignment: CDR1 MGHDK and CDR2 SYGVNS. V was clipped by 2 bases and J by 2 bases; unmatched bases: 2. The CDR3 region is CASSELAGGSTDTQYF. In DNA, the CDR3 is TGTGCCAGCAGTGAACTAGCGGGGGGGTCCACAGATACGCAGTATTTT.

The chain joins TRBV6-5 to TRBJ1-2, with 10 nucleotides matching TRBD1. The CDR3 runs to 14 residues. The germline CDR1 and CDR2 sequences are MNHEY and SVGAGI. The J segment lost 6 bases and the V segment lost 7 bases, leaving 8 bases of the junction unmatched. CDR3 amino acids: CASTRGQGYDGYTF. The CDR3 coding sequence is TGTGCCAGCACCCGGGGACAGGGGTACGATGGCTACACCTTC.

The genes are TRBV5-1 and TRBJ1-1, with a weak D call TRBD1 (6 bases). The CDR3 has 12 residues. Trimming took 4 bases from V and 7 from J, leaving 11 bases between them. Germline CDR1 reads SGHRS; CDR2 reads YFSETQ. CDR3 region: CASSGDNFEAFF. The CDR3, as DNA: TGCGCCAGCAGCGGGGACAACTTTGAAGCTTTCTTT.

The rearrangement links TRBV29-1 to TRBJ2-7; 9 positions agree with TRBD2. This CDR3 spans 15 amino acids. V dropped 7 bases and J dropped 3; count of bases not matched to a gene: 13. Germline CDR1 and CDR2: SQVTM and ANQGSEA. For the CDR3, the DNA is TGCAGCGCCACCCTTCCCCTAGCGGGGTACTACGAGCAGTACTTC. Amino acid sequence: CSATLPLAGYYEQYF.

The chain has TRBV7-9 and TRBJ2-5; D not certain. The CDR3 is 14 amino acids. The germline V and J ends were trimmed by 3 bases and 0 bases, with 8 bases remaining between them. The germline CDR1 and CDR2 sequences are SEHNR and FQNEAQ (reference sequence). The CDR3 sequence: CASSFTTNQETQYF. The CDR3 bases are TGTGCCAGCAGCTTTACCACAAACCAAGAGACCCAGTACTTC. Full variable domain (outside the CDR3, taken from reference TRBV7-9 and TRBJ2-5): DTGVSQNPRHKITKRGQNVTFRCDPISEHNRLYWYRQTLGQGPEFLTYFQNEAQLEKSRLLSDRFSAERPKGSFSTLEIQRTEQGDSAMYLCASSFTTNQETQYFGPGTRLLVL.

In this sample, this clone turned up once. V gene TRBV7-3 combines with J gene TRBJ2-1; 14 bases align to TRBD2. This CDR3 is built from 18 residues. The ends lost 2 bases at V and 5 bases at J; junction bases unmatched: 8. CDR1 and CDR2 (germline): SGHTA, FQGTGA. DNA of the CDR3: TGTGCCAGCAGCTTAGGTAGGGGACTAGCGGGGGCAAACAATGAGCAGTTCTTC. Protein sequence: CASSLGRGLAGANNEQFF.

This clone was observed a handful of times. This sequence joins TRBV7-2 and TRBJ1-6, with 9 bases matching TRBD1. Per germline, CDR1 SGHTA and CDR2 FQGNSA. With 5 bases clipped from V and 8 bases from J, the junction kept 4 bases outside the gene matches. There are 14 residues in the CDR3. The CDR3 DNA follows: TGTGCCAGCAGCGTAGACAGGGGGTATTCACCCCTCCACTTT. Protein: CASSVDRGYSPLHF.

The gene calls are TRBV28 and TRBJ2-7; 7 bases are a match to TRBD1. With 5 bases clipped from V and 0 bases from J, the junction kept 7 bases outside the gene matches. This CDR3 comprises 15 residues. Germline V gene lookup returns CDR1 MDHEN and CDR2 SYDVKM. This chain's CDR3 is CASSHGTASSYEQYF. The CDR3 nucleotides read TGTGCCAGCAGTCATGGGACAGCGAGCTCCTACGAGCAGTACTTC.

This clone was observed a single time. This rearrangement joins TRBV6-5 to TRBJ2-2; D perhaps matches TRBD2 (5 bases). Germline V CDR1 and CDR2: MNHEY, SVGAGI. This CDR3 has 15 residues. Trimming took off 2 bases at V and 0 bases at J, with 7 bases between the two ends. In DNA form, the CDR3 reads TGTGCCAGCAGTTACGGGAGACCGAACACCGGGGAGCTGTTTTTT. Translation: CASSYGRPNTGELFF.

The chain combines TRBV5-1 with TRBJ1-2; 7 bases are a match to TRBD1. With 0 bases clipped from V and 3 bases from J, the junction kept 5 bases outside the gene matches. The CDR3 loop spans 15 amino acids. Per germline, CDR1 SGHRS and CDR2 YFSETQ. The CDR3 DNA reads TGCGCCAGCAGCTTGGAGGGGGCGGCCTACTATGGCTACACCTTC. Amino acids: CASSLEGAAYYGYTF.

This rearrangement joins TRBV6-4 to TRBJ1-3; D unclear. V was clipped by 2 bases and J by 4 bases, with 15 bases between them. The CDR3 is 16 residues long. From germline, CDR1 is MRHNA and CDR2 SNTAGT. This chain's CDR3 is CASSDPWEGLGNTIYF. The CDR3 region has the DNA TGTGCCAGCAGTGACCCGTGGGAGGGCCTCGGAAACACCATATATTTT.

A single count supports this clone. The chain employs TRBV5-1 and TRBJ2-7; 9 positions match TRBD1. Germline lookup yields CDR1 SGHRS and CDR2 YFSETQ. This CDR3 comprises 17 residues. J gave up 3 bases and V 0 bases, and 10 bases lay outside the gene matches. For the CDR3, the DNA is TGCGCCAGCAGCTTGGGCCCCTCACAGGGGGCGATCTACGAGCAGTACTTC. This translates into CASSLGPSQGAIYEQYF. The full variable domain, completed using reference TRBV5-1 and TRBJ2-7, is KAGVTQTPRYLIKTRGQQVTLSCSPISGHRSVSWYQQTPGQGLQFLFEYFSETQRNKGNFPGRFSGRQFSNSRSEMNVSTLELGDSALYLCASSLGPSQGAIYEQYFGPGTRLTVT.